This T cell receptor (beta chain) was documented in a study of control samples from healthy donors and cancer patients. V was pared by 3 bases and J by 2 bases, with 2 bases between. The germline gives CDR1 SNHLY, CDR2 FYNNEI. CDR3 length: 12 amino acids. Sequenced by immunoSEQ multiplex PCR; TCRdb stores in-frame clones only, minus some. The sample contains around 84,000 clones, more than 65% of which appear only once. Material for sequencing was PBMCs. The source of this sequence is a man between 60 and 70 years old with head and neck cancer. The chain joins TRBV2 to TRBJ1-5; no clear D gene. The CDR3 DNA follows: TGTGCCAGCAGTGAGGGCAATCAGCCCCAGCATTTT. This sequence encodes CASSEGNQPQHF.